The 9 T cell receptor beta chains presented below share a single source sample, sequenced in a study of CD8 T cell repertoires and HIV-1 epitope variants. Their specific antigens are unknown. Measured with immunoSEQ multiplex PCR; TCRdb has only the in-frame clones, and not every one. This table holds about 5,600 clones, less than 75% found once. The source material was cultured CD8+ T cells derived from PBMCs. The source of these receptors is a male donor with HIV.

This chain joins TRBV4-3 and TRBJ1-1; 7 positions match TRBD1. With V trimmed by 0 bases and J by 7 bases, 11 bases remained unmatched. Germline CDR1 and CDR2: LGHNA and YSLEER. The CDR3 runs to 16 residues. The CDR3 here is CASSQDGGGATYEAFF. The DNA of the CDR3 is TGCGCCAGCAGCCAAGATGGAGGGGGCGCGACTTATGAAGCTTTCTTT.

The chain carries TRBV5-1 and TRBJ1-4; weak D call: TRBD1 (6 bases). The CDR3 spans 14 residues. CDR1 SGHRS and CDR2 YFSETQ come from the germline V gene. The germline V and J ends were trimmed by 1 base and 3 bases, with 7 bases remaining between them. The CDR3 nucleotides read TGCGCCAGCAGCTTGACAGGGTCTAATGAAAAACTGTTTTTT. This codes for CASSLTGSNEKLFF. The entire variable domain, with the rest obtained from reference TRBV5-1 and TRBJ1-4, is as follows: KAGVTQTPRYLIKTRGQQVTLSCSPISGHRSVSWYQQTPGQGLQFLFEYFSETQRNKGNFPGRFSGRQFSNSRSEMNVSTLELGDSALYLCASSLTGSNEKLFFGSGTQLSVL.

The CDR3 region is CASDTGGWSSNQPQHF. The CDR3, as DNA: TGTGCCAGTGATACAGGGGGCTGGTCTAGCAATCAGCCCCAGCATTTT. This rearrangement joins TRBV19 to TRBJ1-5; 9 bases are a match to TRBD1. Unmatched junction bases numbered 8, after V lost 8 bases and J lost 0 bases. Germline CDR1 and CDR2: LNHDA and SQIVND (reference sequence). The CDR3 is 16 residues long.

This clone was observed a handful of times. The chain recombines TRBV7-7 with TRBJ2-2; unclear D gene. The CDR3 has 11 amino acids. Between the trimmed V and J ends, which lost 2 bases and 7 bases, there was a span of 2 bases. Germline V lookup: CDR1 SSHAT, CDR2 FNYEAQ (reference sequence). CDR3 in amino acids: CASSLHGELFF. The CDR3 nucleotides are TGTGCCAGCAGCTTACACGGGGAGCTGTTTTTT.

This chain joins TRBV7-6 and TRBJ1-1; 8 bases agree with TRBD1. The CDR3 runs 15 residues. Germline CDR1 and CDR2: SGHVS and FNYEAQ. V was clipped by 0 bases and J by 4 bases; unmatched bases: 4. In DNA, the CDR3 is TGTGCCAGCAGCTTAGCGACAGGGGAAATCACTGAAGCTTTCTTT. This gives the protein CASSLATGEITEAFF.

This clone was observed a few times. CDR3 in DNA: TGTGCCAGCCGGGACAGGGGGGACGAGCAGTACTTC. It yields the protein CASRDRGDEQYF. The V and J genes are TRBV19 and TRBJ2-7, with 11 bases identical to TRBD1. The CDR3 contains 12 residues. Germline loops: CDR1 LNHDA, CDR2 SQIVND (reference sequence). The J segment lost 5 bases and the V segment lost 9 bases, leaving 3 bases of the junction unmatched. Using reference TRBV19 and TRBJ2-7 for the parts outside the CDR3, the full variable domain is DGGITQSPKYLFRKEGQNVTLSCEQNLNHDAMYWYRQDPGQGLRLIYYSQIVNDFQKGDIAEGYSVSREKKESFPLTVTSAQKNPTAFYLCASRDRGDEQYFGPGTRLTVT.

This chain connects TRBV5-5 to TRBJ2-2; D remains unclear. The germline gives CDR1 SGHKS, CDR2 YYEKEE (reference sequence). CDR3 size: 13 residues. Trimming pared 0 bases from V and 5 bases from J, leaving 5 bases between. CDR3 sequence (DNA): TGTGCCAGCAGCTTGGCCGGTACCGGGGAGCTGTTTTTT. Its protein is CASSLAGTGELFF. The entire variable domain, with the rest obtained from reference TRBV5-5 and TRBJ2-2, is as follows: DAGVTQSPTHLIKTRGQQVTLRCSPISGHKSVSWYQQVLGQGPQFIFQYYEKEERGRGNFPDRFSARQFPNYSSELNVNALLLGDSALYLCASSLAGTGELFFGEGSRLTVL.

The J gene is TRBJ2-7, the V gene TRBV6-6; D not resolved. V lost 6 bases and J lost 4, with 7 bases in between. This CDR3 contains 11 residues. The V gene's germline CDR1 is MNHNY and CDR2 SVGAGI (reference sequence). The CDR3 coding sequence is TGTGCCAGCAGCCTAAGGTACGAGCAGTACTTC. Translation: CASSLRYEQYF.

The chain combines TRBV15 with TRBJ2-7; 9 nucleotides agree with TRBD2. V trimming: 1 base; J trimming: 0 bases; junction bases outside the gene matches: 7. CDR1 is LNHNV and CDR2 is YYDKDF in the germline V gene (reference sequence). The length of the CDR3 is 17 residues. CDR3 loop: CATSRATLAGDSYEQYF. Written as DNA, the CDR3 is TGTGCCACCAGCAGAGCAACCTTAGCGGGGGACTCCTACGAGCAGTACTTC. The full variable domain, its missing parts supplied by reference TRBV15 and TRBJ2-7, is DAMVIQNPRYQVTQFGKPVTLSCSQTLNHNVMYWYQQKSSQAPKLLFHYYDKDFNNEADTPDNFQSRRPNTSFCFLDIRSPGLGDTAMYLCATSRATLAGDSYEQYFGPGTRLTVT.